Sequencing of this TCR beta chain was carried out in a study of OX40 agonist ivuxolimab in advanced cancers. Whole-study context: With a range of roughly 20 to 80, age averaged approximately 60 years, and nearly 85% were male.

The repertoire was sequenced with immunoSEQ multiplex PCR; TCRdb's copy has only in-frame clones and lacks some. The sample lists tens of thousands of clones; more than 85% were seen once. With 5 bases removed from V and 2 bases from J, the gap between germline ends came to 11 bases. This CDR3 contains 14 residues. Germline V gene sequence: CDR1 SNHLY, CDR2 FYNNEI. The source is an adult with an advanced solid tumor such as melanoma, head and neck, liver or kidney cancer. The V call is TRBV2, the J call TRBJ2-3; D is ambiguous. Sequences were derived from CD4+ or CD8+ T cells sorted from blood, sampled in a trial of the OX40 agonist ivuxolimab. CDR3 sequence reads: CASSRWANTDTQYF. Here the CDR3 DNA reads TGTGCCAGCAGTCGTTGGGCTAACACAGATACGCAGTATTTT. The whole variable domain, filled in from reference TRBV2 and TRBJ2-3, reads EPEVTQTPSHQVTQMGQEVILRCVPISNHLYFYWYRQILGQKVEFLVSFYNNEISEKSEIFDDQFSVERPDGSNFTLKIRSTKLEDSAMYFCASSRWANTDTQYFGPGTRLTVL.